The clone carrying this TCR beta chain was counted a single time. Its antigen is unidentified. Clones were read by immunoSEQ multiplex PCR, and TCRdb kept only the in-frame ones, dropping some. Of tens of thousands of clones listed, over 60% are singletons. TCR beta libraries used 1.5 to 2 micrograms of DNA from cryopreserved PBMCs. The data originate from a study of cytotoxic CD8 clonotypes in ibrutinib-treated CLL. At the level of the study: Among responders, roughly 24 were partial and 2 complete; after median about 70 months, approximately 15 stayed remitted and some twelve progressed. Study-level results: The study found baseline clonality above age-matched healthy donors, tracking circulating CD8+ T-cell counts. Clonality increased at ibrutinib response and stayed stable in sustained remission. At progression, however, it fell back toward baseline.

With 1 base clipped from V and 5 bases from J, the junction kept 14 bases outside the gene matches. Germline CDR1 and CDR2: MGHRA and YSYEKL. This CDR3 is 18 amino acids long. Sequencing used PBMCs, obtained after 12 months of ibrutinib treatment. The chain has TRBV4-1 and TRBJ2-5; 9 nucleotides line up with TRBD1. The sequence was collected from a human donor with chronic lymphocytic leukemia. The CDR3 region has the DNA TGCGCCAGCAGCCAAGGCCTGACCGGGACAGGGATCGAGGAGACCCAGTACTTC. It is translated as CASSQGLTGTGIEETQYF.